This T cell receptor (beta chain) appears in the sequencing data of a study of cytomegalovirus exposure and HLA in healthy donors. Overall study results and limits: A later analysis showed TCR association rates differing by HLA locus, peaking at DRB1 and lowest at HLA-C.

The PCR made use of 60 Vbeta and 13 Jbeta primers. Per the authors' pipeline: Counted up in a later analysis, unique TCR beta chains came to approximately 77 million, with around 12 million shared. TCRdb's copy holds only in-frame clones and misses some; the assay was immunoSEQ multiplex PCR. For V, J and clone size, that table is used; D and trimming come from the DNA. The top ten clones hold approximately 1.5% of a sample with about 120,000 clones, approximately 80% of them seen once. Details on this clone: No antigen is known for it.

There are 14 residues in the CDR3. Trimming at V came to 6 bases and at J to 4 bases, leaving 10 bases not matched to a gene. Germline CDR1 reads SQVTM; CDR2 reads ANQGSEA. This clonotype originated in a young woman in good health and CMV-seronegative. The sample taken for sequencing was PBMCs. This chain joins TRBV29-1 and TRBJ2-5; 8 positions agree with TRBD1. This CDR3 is CSVLDRGWAETQYF. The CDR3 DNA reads TGCAGCGTCCTCGACAGGGGATGGGCAGAGACCCAGTACTTC.